The 28 T cell receptor beta chains below were found in one sample sequenced in a study of T cells in Graves' hyperthyroidism and ophthalmopathy. Authors of the study amplified TCR beta CDR3 regions from RNA transcripts. TCR CDR3 underwent first-round RT-PCR with the HTBI primer set. TCRdb re-analysed the multiplex PCR reads in MiXCR, keeping a single row per CDR3 protein. Among some 740,000 distinct CDR3 sequences listed, around 15% were seen once. Sequenced input: blood. The receptors come from a woman aged 18-30 years with Graves' hyperthyroidism.

This clonotype was seen a few times. CDR3 amino acids: CASSPRSYQPQHF. In nucleotides, the CDR3 is TGTGCCAGCAGCCCCCGCAGCTATCAGCCCCAGCATTTT. V gene TRBV7-2 combines with J gene TRBJ1-5; D unresolved. V lost 5 bases and J lost 5, with 10 bases in between. Germline lookup yields CDR1 SGHTA and CDR2 FQGNSA. CDR3 length equals 13 residues.

This clonotype was counted a few times. V and J are TRBV9 and TRBJ1-2; 7 bases agree with TRBD1. This CDR3 is built from 13 residues. The V segment lost 3 bases and the J segment 9 bases; nucleotides outside the gene matches: 8. CDR1 is SGDLS and CDR2 is YYNGEE in the germline V gene. CDR3 in DNA: TGTGCCAGCAGCGACAGGCCAGGGGGGCGCTACACCTTC. It is translated as CASSDRPGGRYTF.

The chain has TRBV7-2 and TRBJ2-2, with 7 bases lining up with TRBD1. Germline values: CDR1 SGHTA, CDR2 FQGNSA. Unmatched junction bases numbered 10, after V lost 6 bases and J lost 3 bases. The CDR3 spans 16 residues. As DNA, the CDR3 is TGTGCCAGCAGGCCGCCACAGGGGCGGGACACCGGGGAGCTGTTTTTT. This translates into CASRPPQGRDTGELFF.

Many counts were recorded for this clonotype. V and J are TRBV30 and TRBJ1-1; a weak D match, TRBD1 (5 bases). Trimming left V 4 bases short and J 3 bases short, with 9 bases between. The CDR3 is 12 residues long. Germline V gene lookup returns CDR1 GTSNPN and CDR2 SVGIG (reference sequence). The CDR3 nucleotides are TGTGCCTGGACCAGGGTTGACACTGAAGCTTTCTTT. The encoded protein is CAWTRVDTEAFF.

This clonotype was seen a few times. The chain recombines TRBV6-2 or TRBV6-3 with TRBJ2-1; 9 bases align to TRBD1. This CDR3 is built from 19 residues. J lost 4 bases, V lost 0 bases, and 13 bases had no gene match. Germline V gives CDR1 MNHEY, CDR2 SVGEGT. CDR3 sequence reads: CASSYSSRTGVLLYNEQFF. For the CDR3, the DNA is TGTGCCAGCAGTTACTCGAGTCGGACAGGGGTTCTTCTTTACAATGAGCAGTTCTTC.

The CDR3, as DNA: TGTGCCAGCTCACTACCTAGCGGGAGGAGGGCAAATGAGCAGTTCTTC. Its translation: CASSLPSGRRANEQFF. The chain is built from TRBV18 and TRBJ2-1; 11 nucleotides match TRBD2. The CDR3 has 16 residues. J gave up 7 bases and V 4 bases, and 9 bases lay outside the gene matches. The germline V gene encodes CDR1 KGHSH and CDR2 LQKENI.

This clonotype has ten or more counts. The V and J genes are TRBV11-3 and TRBJ2-1; TRBD2 aligns across 9 bases. V lost 1 base to trimming and J lost 5 bases; unmatched junction nucleotides: 3. This CDR3 comprises 15 residues. Germline V CDR1 and CDR2: SGHNT, YENEEA. The CDR3 nucleotides read TGTGCCAGCAGCTTAGGAGGCGGGAGGGACAATGAGCAGTTCTTC. Translated, it gives CASSLGGGRDNEQFF. Looking up the rest from reference TRBV11-3 and TRBJ2-1 gives the full variable domain: EAGVVQSPRYKIIEKKQPVAFWCNPISGHNTLYWYLQNLGQGPELLIRYENEEAVDDSQLPKDRFSAERLKGVDSTLKIQPAELGDSAVYLCASSLGGGRDNEQFFGPGTRLTVL.

This clonotype occurred a few times. The chain combines TRBV12-5 with TRBJ2-5, with 7 bases lining up with TRBD2. V lost 8 bases and J lost 1; bases outside the gene matches: 4. This CDR3 region has 13 residues. Germline lookup yields CDR1 LGHNT and CDR2 FRNRAP. CDR3 nucleotide sequence: TGTGCTAGTTGCTGGGGGGGCCAAGAGACCCAGTACTTC. Amino acid sequence: CASCWGGQETQYF.

J is TRBJ1-2 and V is TRBV14, with D possibly being TRBD1 (5 bases). The CDR3 has 15 amino acids. Trimming took 0 bases from V and 4 from J, leaving 12 bases between them. Per the germline V gene, CDR1 is SGHDN and CDR2 is FVKESK. Written as DNA, the CDR3 is TGTGCCAGCAGCCAAGATAAGGGAGGGGTCTATGGCTACACCTTC. It codes for CASSQDKGGVYGYTF.

This chain links TRBV5-1 with TRBJ2-6; no definite D call. The CDR3 contains 16 residues. Trimming left V 0 bases short and J 0 bases short, with 7 bases between. CDR1 is SGHRS and CDR2 is YFSETQ in the germline V gene. In DNA form, the CDR3 reads TGCGCCAGCAGCTTGGGACCAGGCTCTGGGGCCAACGTCCTGACTTTC. This sequence encodes CASSLGPGSGANVLTF. The full variable domain, completed using reference TRBV5-1 and TRBJ2-6, is KAGVTQTPRYLIKTRGQQVTLSCSPISGHRSVSWYQQTPGQGLQFLFEYFSETQRNKGNFPGRFSGRQFSNSRSEMNVSTLELGDSALYLCASSLGPGSGANVLTFGAGSRLTVL.

The J gene is TRBJ1-6, the V gene TRBV4-1, with 9 bases matching TRBD1. CDR1 and CDR2 (germline): MGHRA, YSYEKL. V dropped 1 base and J dropped 10; count of bases not matched to a gene: 5. The length of the CDR3 is 15 residues. In DNA, the CDR3 is TGCGCCAGCAGCCAAGGGGACAGGGAGGGATCACCCCTCCACTTT. Translation: CASSQGDREGSPLHF.

This clonotype has at least ten counts. V gene TRBV7-2 combines with J gene TRBJ2-4, with 8 bases fitting TRBD1. Trimming cost V 7 bases and J 6 bases; bases outside gene matches: 8. The CDR3 length is 14 residues. Germline V gene lookup returns CDR1 SGHTA and CDR2 FQGNSA. CDR3 nucleotide sequence: TGTGCCAGCAATCAGGGGGCGTCGGGAAACATTCAGTACTTC. Its translation: CASNQGASGNIQYF.

In its sample, this clonotype was seen many times. The chain recombines TRBV2 with TRBJ1-6, with TRBD1 identical over 8 bases. This CDR3 region has 16 residues. With 3 bases clipped from V and 4 bases from J, the junction kept 5 bases outside the gene matches. The germline CDR1 and CDR2 sequences are SNHLY and FYNNEI. The CDR3 bases are TGTGCCAGCAGTGACAGGACAGGGACTTATAATTCACCCCTCCACTTT. Translated: CASSDRTGTYNSPLHF.

This clonotype turned up a few times. The chain is built from TRBV24-1 and TRBJ2-5, with a tentative D call TRBD1 (6 bases). From germline, CDR1 is KGHDR and CDR2 SFDVKD. V was clipped by 4 bases and J by 5 bases, with 16 bases between them. The CDR3 contains 15 residues. The CDR3 DNA follows: TGTGCCACCAGTGACCCAATAACAGGGACGGAGACCCAGTACTTC. Protein sequence: CATSDPITGTETQYF.

The rearrangement uses TRBV4-1 and TRBJ2-1; 12 positions agree with TRBD2. V dropped 4 bases and J dropped 5; count of bases not matched to a gene: 15. The CDR3 length is 19 residues. The V gene's germline CDR1 is MGHRA and CDR2 YSYEKL. CDR3 region: CASSPPPLRLAGEDNEQFF. The CDR3, as DNA: TGCGCCAGCAGCCCCCCCCCTTTACGACTAGCGGGAGAAGACAATGAGCAGTTCTTC.

This clonotype has a count of ten or more. The chain couples TRBV6-1 to TRBJ1-1; 12 nucleotides align to TRBD1. The ends lost 6 bases at V and 4 bases at J; junction bases unmatched: 12. The CDR3 consists of 17 residues. CDR1 MNHNS and CDR2 SASEGT come from the germline V gene. CDR3 in amino acids: CASRPGQGARSVTEAFF. CDR3 bases: TGTGCCAGCAGGCCGGGACAGGGGGCGCGATCTGTCACTGAAGCTTTCTTT.

This clonotype was observed many times. The J gene is TRBJ1-5, the V gene TRBV7-8, with TRBD1 matching 7 bases. V dropped 5 bases and J dropped 1; count of bases not matched to a gene: 11. Germline CDR1 and CDR2: SGHVS and FQNEAQ. The CDR3 is made up of 17 amino acids. The CDR3 DNA follows: TGTGCCAGCAGCCCGAGGCGGCACAGGGGAAGCAATCAGCCCCAGCATTTT. Protein sequence: CASSPRRHRGSNQPQHF.

At least ten counts were recorded for this clonotype. The J gene is TRBJ2-5, the V gene TRBV5-6; tentative D call: TRBD1 (6 bases). V was shortened by 0 bases and J by 7 bases, with 16 bases between the two germline ends. The CDR3 consists of 15 residues. Germline assignment: CDR1 SGHDT and CDR2 YYEEEE. The CDR3 DNA reads TGTGCCAGCAGCTTGGCTGGGACACCCAAGAGGACCCAGTACTTC. Its protein product is CASSLAGTPKRTQYF.

This clonotype was counted between two and nine times. CDR3 sequence (DNA): TGTGCCAGCAGTGCAGTAGCGGGAGGACTCTACGAGCAGTACTTC. It translates to CASSAVAGGLYEQYF. The V call is TRBV2, the J call TRBJ2-7; 10 bases are shared with TRBD2. J lost 3 bases, V lost 4 bases, and 6 bases had no gene match. The CDR3 sequence is 15 residues long. Per germline, CDR1 SNHLY and CDR2 FYNNEI.

The chain carries TRBV20-1 and TRBJ1-1; TRBD1 might be the D (6 bases). With 1 base removed from V and 11 bases from J, the gap between germline ends came to 23 bases. The CDR3 covers 15 residues. Germline-derived CDR1 and CDR2 are DFQATT and SNEGSKA (reference sequence). Here the CDR3 reads CSARVPRQATARAFF. The CDR3 nucleotides read TGCAGTGCTAGAGTCCCCCGACAGGCCACCGCGCGGGCTTTCTTT.

V is TRBV5-5 and J is TRBJ1-1; no clear D gene. The germline V gene encodes CDR1 SGHKS and CDR2 YYEKEE (reference sequence). V was clipped by 0 bases and J by 5 bases, with 11 bases between them. This CDR3 has 14 residues. CDR3: CASSLAGIPTEAFF. The CDR3 region has the DNA TGTGCCAGCAGCTTGGCCGGGATACCGACTGAAGCTTTCTTT.

The rearrangement links TRBV7-9 to TRBJ1-6, with D hard to call. Deletions cut 1 base from V and 6 bases from J, with 10 bases between. Germline V gene sequence: CDR1 SEHNR, CDR2 FQNEAQ (reference sequence). The CDR3 consists of 15 residues. The CDR3 is CASSLDVLFNSPLHF. The CDR3 DNA is TGTGCCAGCAGCTTAGACGTCCTCTTTAATTCACCCCTCCACTTT.

In its sample, this clonotype was seen many times. CDR3 sequence (DNA): TGTGCCTGGAGAGGGGGACAGGGGTTTGAAGCTTTCTTT. Amino acid sequence: CAWRGGQGFEAFF. The gene calls are TRBV30 and TRBJ1-1, with 10 bases that match TRBD1. Trimming removed 3 bases from V and 7 bases from J; junction bases left unmatched: 5. Germline values: CDR1 GTSNPN, CDR2 SVGIG (reference sequence). This CDR3 region has 13 residues.

This clonotype was observed at least ten times. The V gene is TRBV30, the J gene TRBJ2-1; TRBD2 is a possible D gene (5 bases). Trimming shortened V by 0 bases and J by 9 bases, and 12 bases separated the two germline ends. The germline V gene has CDR1 GTSNPN and CDR2 SVGIG (reference sequence). This CDR3 is 13 amino acids long. The CDR3 is CAWSVDLAGEQFF. CDR3 in DNA: TGTGCCTGGAGTGTGGACCTGGCGGGTGAGCAGTTCTTC.

DNA for the CDR3: TGTGCCAGCAGCTTATTGGGGGGATTTCGAGAGACCCAGTACTTC. It yields the protein CASSLLGGFRETQYF. This rearrangement joins TRBV7-2 to TRBJ2-5; the D gene is possibly TRBD2 (6 bases). CDR1 and CDR2 from the germline V gene are SGHTA and FQGNSA. The CDR3 covers 15 residues. Trimming stripped 2 bases from V and 4 bases from J, with 14 bases between.

This clonotype was observed many times. V is TRBV28 and J is TRBJ2-5; D is possibly TRBD1 or TRBD2 (6 bases each). Trimming took off 3 bases at V and 3 bases at J, with 14 bases between the two ends. Germline values: CDR1 MDHEN, CDR2 SYDVKM. The CDR3 is 15 residues long. The CDR3 region is CASSLSQGGEETQYF. CDR3 in DNA: TGTGCCAGCAGTTTGTCACAGGGAGGCGAAGAGACCCAGTACTTC.

This clonotype occurred many times. The chain carries TRBV13 and TRBJ1-1; 8 bases map to TRBD1. This CDR3 has 15 residues. From germline, CDR1 is PRHDT and CDR2 FYEKMQ (reference sequence). J was trimmed by 1 base and V by 5 bases; bases with no gene match: 6. CDR3 coding DNA: TGTGCCAGCAGCCCGACCGGGACAGGGAACACTGAAGCTTTCTTT. Amino acids: CASSPTGTGNTEAFF. Filled out from reference TRBV13 and TRBJ1-1, the complete variable domain reads AAGVIQSPRHLIKEKRETATLKCYPIPRHDTVYWYQQGPGQDPQFLISFYEKMQSDKGSIPDRFSAQQFSDYHSELNMSSLELGDSALYFCASSPTGTGNTEAFFGQGTRLTVV.

On this clonotype itself: Given a much more abundant clone one base away, this may be a read error. The chain combines TRBV28 with TRBJ1-1; no clear D. The CDR3 totals 11 residues. Germline CDR1 is MDHEN and CDR2 is SYDVKM. CDR3 sequence reads: CASLLNTEASF. Here the CDR3 DNA reads TGTGCCAGTCTTCTCAACACTGAAGCTTCCTTT. The variable domain in full, completed from reference TRBV28 and TRBJ1-1, reads DVKVTQSSRYLVKRTGEKVFLECVQDMDHENMFWYRQDPGLGLRLIYFSYDVKMKEKGDIPEGYSVSREKKERFSLILESASTNQTSMYLCASLLNTEASFGQGTRLTVV.